This T cell receptor beta chain appears in the sequencing data of a study of identical twins. The ends lost 8 bases at V and 0 bases at J; junction bases unmatched: 4. The CDR3 loop spans 13 amino acids. Germline CDR1 reads MNHEY; CDR2 reads SMNVEV (reference sequence). Study-wide points: It was possible that invariant MAIT and iNKT cells partly confounded the zero-insertion analyses.

Each CDR3 protein gets one entry after TCRdb re-called the 5' RACE reads with MiXCR. The table includes about 700,000 distinct CDR3 sequences, around 6.1% detected once. As regards this clonotype: Its antigen is not known.

This TCR came from a young man in good health. This chain uses TRBV27 with TRBJ2-7, with 7 positions matching TRBD2. Specimen: naive T cells sorted from blood. The CDR3 loop is CASQGRGSYEQYF. CDR3 bases: TGTGCCAGCCAAGGGAGGGGCTCCTACGAGCAGTACTTC.